This T cell receptor (beta chain) was profiled in a study of patients and donors after allogeneic stem cell transplantation (dated by TCRdb to the early 2020s). As for this clonotype: There is no known antigen for this receptor. Base-call qualities are not available, and no considerably larger clone is one nucleotide away.

Library generation was performed with RT-PCR. The instrument given in TCRdb is NextSeq 550. The public reads were run again by TCRdb, first through fastp at Q25 and then through MiXCR, and only productive beta chains were kept. Rows with one shared CDR3 protein collapse into an entry with the most common genes and DNA. The sample has about 25,000 distinct CDR3 sequences on record, roughly two fifths of them singletons. The ten top clones hold more than 60% of the sample. The TCR comes from a human donor who was either an allogeneic HSCT recipient or a stem cell or donor lymphocyte infusion donor (not recorded which). It is not recorded whose cells these are; they may come from a transplant donor. The sample taken for sequencing was blood, either unsorted or a sorted T cell fraction (not recorded which).

The sequence in DNA is TGTGCCAGTAGTTTTCGGACTAGCGGGATGGGCCACGAGCAGTACTTC. Translated, it reads CASSFRTSGMGHEQYF. The chain is encoded by TRBV19 joined to TRBJ2-7; the central 12 bases match TRBD2. Its CDR3 holds 16 amino acids, cysteine through phenylalanine. Only the CDR3 portion is preserved as DNA: 48 bases, with reading frame beginning at the first base. The germline V gene (reference sequence) specifies LNHDA as CDR1 and SQIVND as CDR2. Trimming leaves V shorter by 5 bases and J shorter by 5 bases, with the junction holding 10 bases beyond the gene matches.